This T cell receptor (beta chain) was sequenced in a study of blood T cell repertoires in COVID-19. Study at large: The study drew acute and convalescent COVID-19 samples from the United States, Italy and Spain. The cDNA or gDNA used as material had been derived from T cells, B-cell-depleted T cells, or PBMCs.

Original data processing: Estimation of nucleated cell counts relied on the amplification of reference gene primers. The protocol was immunoSEQ multiplex PCR, while the TCRdb copy is restricted to in-frame clones and leaves out a portion. V and J calls plus clone size are reproduced from that table; the DNA served to infer D and trimming. The sample contains around 130,000 clones, roughly 80% of which appear only once. This clone was seen only once. CDR1 is MDHEN and CDR2 is SYDVKM in the germline V gene. CDR3 length: 15 amino acids. V was clipped by 5 bases and J by 10 bases; unmatched bases: 9. This chain connects TRBV28 to TRBJ2-1, with TRBD2 identical over 12 bases. The source is a man aged 50 to 60 with acute or convalescent COVID-19. The specimen sequenced was peripheral blood. CDR3 DNA: TGTGCCAGCAGTATCGGACTAGCGGGGCCCTCCGAGCAGTTCTTC. Amino acid sequence: CASSIGLAGPSEQFF.